Included here is one TCR beta chain sequence, with context. Its specificity is not known. The sample is drawn from a study of CD8+CD57+ T cells in acquired aplastic anemia. CDR3 and TCR beta VDJ profiling relied on a genomic DNA template. TCRdb redid the calling of the reads with MiXCR, one entry per CDR3 protein. Here the sample spans some 170,000 distinct CDR3 sequences, about three fifths being singletons. Study-wide findings and caveats: Patients and controls had in common approximately 30 CD8+ CDR3 sequences.

V was clipped by 6 bases and J by 2 bases, with 10 bases between them. Looked up from germline, CDR1 is MNHEY and CDR2 is SVGAGI. The CDR3 length is 14 residues. Patients who underwent sequencing had shown CD8+CD57+ cell expansion by flow cytometry. The sequenced material came from sorted CD4+, CD8+, or CD8+CD57+ T cells (not recorded which) from PBMCs. The rearrangement links TRBV6-5 to TRBJ2-2, with D possibly TRBD1 on 7 matching bases. The TCR was taken from a human donor with aplastic anemia. CDR3: CASSQGGNTGELFF. DNA of the CDR3: TGTGCCAGCAGCCAGGGGGGCAACACCGGGGAGCTGTTTTTT.